The clone carrying this TCR beta chain was seen only a few times. These data originate in a study of T cells in Graves' hyperthyroidism and ophthalmopathy. The germline V gene encodes CDR1 SGHRS and CDR2 YFSETQ. Between the trimmed V and J ends, which lost 0 bases and 0 bases, there was a span of 25 bases. The CDR3 consists of 21 residues. TCR beta CDR3 sequences were amplified from RNA transcripts. An initial round of RT-PCR targeting the TCR CDR3 relied on the HTBI primer set. TCRdb analysed the multiplex PCR reads with MiXCR anew, one entry per CDR3 protein. The sample includes 480,000 or so distinct CDR3 sequences, approximately 15% seen only once; the top ten take 17%.

This clonotype was sampled from a woman between 18 and 29 years old with Graves' hyperthyroidism. The rearrangement links TRBV5-1 to TRBJ2-4, with D perhaps assigned TRBD1 or TRBD2 (5 bases each). The sequencing input was blood. The CDR3 region is CASSLDLPGPPFLLAKNIQYF. In DNA, the CDR3 is TGCGCCAGCAGCTTGGACTTACCGGGACCCCCCTTTCTGTTAGCCAAAAACATTCAGTACTTC.